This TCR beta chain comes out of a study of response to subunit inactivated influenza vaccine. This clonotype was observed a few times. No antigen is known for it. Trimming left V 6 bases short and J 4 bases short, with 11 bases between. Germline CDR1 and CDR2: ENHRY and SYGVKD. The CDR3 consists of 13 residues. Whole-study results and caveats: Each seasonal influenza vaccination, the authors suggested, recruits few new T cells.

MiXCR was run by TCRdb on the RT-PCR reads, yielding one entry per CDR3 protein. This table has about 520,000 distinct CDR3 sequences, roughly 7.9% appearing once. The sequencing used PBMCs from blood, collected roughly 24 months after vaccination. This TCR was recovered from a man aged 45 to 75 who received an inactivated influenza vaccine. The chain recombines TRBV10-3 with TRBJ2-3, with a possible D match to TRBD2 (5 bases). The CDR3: CAIRGDGADTQYF. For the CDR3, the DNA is TGTGCCATCAGGGGTGACGGGGCAGATACGCAGTATTTT.